A single sample is the source of the 25 T cell receptor beta chains below, sequenced in a study of PD-1 blockade in classical Hodgkin lymphoma. Brentuximab vedotin exposure varied, and every patient relapsed after autologous stem cell transplantation. Assay used: immunoSEQ multiplex PCR; TCRdb lists only in-frame clones, some missing. The data contain more than 35,000 clones, over 65% of them singletons. Sample: peripheral blood mononuclear cells (PBMCs), taken before the second cycle of nivolumab. The receptor source for this set is a human donor with classical Hodgkin lymphoma.

In its sample, this clone was seen once. The chain couples TRBV19 to TRBJ1-3, with TRBD1 as a possible D gene (5 bases). The CDR3 extends over 15 amino acids. The germline V gene encodes CDR1 LNHDA and CDR2 SQIVND (reference sequence). The ends were cut back, 6 bases at V and 4 bases at J, with 16 bases in the middle. The CDR3 DNA follows: TGTGCCAGTAGCTCCCAGGGAACGGGAGGAAACACCATATATTTT. Residues: CASSSQGTGGNTIYF.

The genes are TRBV9 and TRBJ2-1; 8 nucleotides line up with TRBD2. Trimming took 0 bases from V and 7 from J; bases not matched to a gene: 6. CDR1 SGDLS and CDR2 YYNGEE come from the germline V gene. The CDR3 runs 15 residues. The CDR3 DNA sequence: TGTGCCAGCAGCGTAGGCGGGGGGAGGGGGAATGAGCAGTTCTTC. This sequence encodes CASSVGGGRGNEQFF.

The rearrangement links TRBV10-3 to TRBJ2-2; 7 bases agree with TRBD2. From germline, CDR1 is ENHRY and CDR2 SYGVKD. V was clipped by 1 base and J by 3 bases; unmatched bases: 2. This CDR3 spans 15 amino acids. The CDR3 bases are TGTGCCATCAGTGAGTGGCGGGAGTACACCGGGGAGCTGTTTTTT. As protein: CAISEWREYTGELFF.

The chain links TRBV11-2 to TRBJ2-1; D is unresolved. V shed 1 base and J shed 6 bases, with 7 bases lying between them. The CDR3 spans 13 residues. Germline CDR1 SGHAT, CDR2 FQNNGV. CDR3 residues: CASSLGTVNEQFF. The CDR3 DNA reads as TGTGCCAGCAGCTTAGGGACCGTCAATGAGCAGTTCTTC.

In its sample, this clone was seen a few times. The chain recombines TRBV9 with TRBJ2-3; D unresolved. Germline V gene data show CDR1 as SGDLS and CDR2 as YYNGEE. This CDR3 is 15 amino acids long. Trimming cost V 4 bases and J 1 base, with 13 bases left between them. This CDR3 is CASSSRQSGTDTQYF. As DNA, the CDR3 is TGTGCCAGCAGCTCCCGACAAAGCGGCACAGATACGCAGTATTTT.

The chain uses TRBV7-9 and TRBJ1-3, with 7 bases lining up with TRBD1. This CDR3 is 16 amino acids long. Germline V gives CDR1 SEHNR, CDR2 FQNEAQ (reference sequence). The J segment lost 3 bases and the V segment lost 1 base, leaving 6 bases of the junction unmatched. Here the CDR3 DNA reads TGTGCCAGCAGCTTAGAGGGAGACAGGGTTGGAAACACCATATATTTT. Residues: CASSLEGDRVGNTIYF.

J is TRBJ1-1 and V is TRBV4-2; D gene unclear. The CDR3 has 16 amino acids. Germline V lookup: CDR1 LGHNA, CDR2 YNFKEQ. Between the trimmed V and J ends, which lost 1 base and 0 bases, there was a span of 12 bases. CDR3 in amino acids: CASSQGVGVLNTEAFF. CDR3 in DNA: TGTGCCAGCAGCCAAGGCGTGGGAGTTCTGAACACTGAAGCTTTCTTT.

The rearrangement links TRBV4-3 to TRBJ2-3; tentatively, D is TRBD2 (6 bases). This CDR3 is 18 amino acids long. Trimming pared 0 bases from V and 2 bases from J, leaving 18 bases between. CDR1 and CDR2 from the germline V gene are LGHNA and YSLEER. The CDR3 spells CASSQEPPPTGDTDTQYF. The CDR3 nucleotides are TGCGCCAGCAGCCAAGAGCCCCCACCGACGGGGGACACAGATACGCAGTATTTT.

The V and J genes are TRBV19 and TRBJ1-2; D is unclear. Trimming removed 6 bases from V and 5 bases from J, with 13 bases in between. Per the germline V gene, CDR1 is LNHDA and CDR2 is SQIVND (reference sequence). The CDR3 is made up of 13 amino acids. For the CDR3, the DNA is TGTGCCAGTAGCCGCGGACGGCTATATGGCTACACCTTC. Translating gives CASSRGRLYGYTF.

The V and J genes are TRBV23-1 and TRBJ1-1, with D possibly TRBD1 on 6 matching bases. TRBV23-1 counts as an open reading frame of uncertain function. Trimming shortened V by 4 bases and J by 0 bases, and 12 bases separated the two germline ends. This CDR3 is built from 15 residues. The CDR3 is CASSLLGHLNTEAFF. The CDR3 coding sequence is TGCGCCAGCAGTCTCCTGGGACACTTGAACACTGAAGCTTTCTTT.

This clone appeared once. The rearrangement joins TRBV25-1 to TRBJ2-1; 9 nucleotides agree with TRBD2. CDR1 and CDR2 from the germline V gene are MGHDK and SYGVNS. The V segment lost 2 bases and the J segment 5 bases; nucleotides outside the gene matches: 4. The CDR3 is 15 amino acids. This CDR3 is CASSEGLAGNNEQFF. The CDR3 DNA is TGTGCCAGCAGTGAAGGTCTAGCGGGGAACAATGAGCAGTTCTTC. The full variable domain, completed using reference TRBV25-1 and TRBJ2-1, is EADIYQTPRYLVIGTGKKITLECSQTMGHDKMYWYQQDPGMELHLIHYSYGVNSTEKGDLSSESTVSRIRTEHFPLTLESARPSHTSQYLCASSEGLAGNNEQFFGPGTRLTVL.

This chain links TRBV14 with TRBJ2-3; unclear D gene. The CDR3 is 13 amino acids. The V gene's germline CDR1 is SGHDN and CDR2 FVKESK. V was cut by 0 bases and J by 2 bases, with 3 bases left in between. The DNA for the CDR3 is TGTGCCAGCAGCCAAGAGTCCACAGATACGCAGTATTTT. Translated, it gives CASSQESTDTQYF.

This chain joins TRBV5-6 and TRBJ2-1; D call uncertain. The CDR3 spans 11 residues. CDR1 is SGHDT and CDR2 is YYEEEE in the germline V gene. V shed 2 bases and J shed 9 bases, with 6 bases lying between them. CDR3: CASSFLGEQFF. CDR3 sequence (DNA): TGTGCCAGCAGCTTTTTGGGTGAGCAGTTCTTC.

The rearrangement joins TRBV9 to TRBJ2-1, with D possibly called TRBD1 or TRBD2 (5 bases each). The CDR3 covers 15 residues. Per the germline V gene, CDR1 is SGDLS and CDR2 is YYNGEE. The V end was cut by 3 bases, the J end by 2 bases, with 12 bases between. CDR3 sequence: CASSARLGAYNEQFF. The DNA for the CDR3 is TGTGCCAGCAGCGCGAGACTGGGGGCCTACAATGAGCAGTTCTTC.

The chain carries TRBV21-1 and TRBJ2-7; the table gives TRBD2 as D, unverified against the DNA. TRBV21-1 is labeled a pseudogene. CDR3 length equals 20 residues. The CDR3 protein is CASSKVTLTPHFGSSYEQYF. In nucleotides, the CDR3 is TGTGCCAGCAGCAAAGTTACCCTCACCCCCCACTTTGGTAGCTCCTACGAGCAGTACTTC.

The chain is built from TRBV19 and TRBJ2-1, with TRBD2 matching over 8 bases. The ends lost 3 bases at V and 7 bases at J; junction bases unmatched: 5. This CDR3 has 14 amino acids. Germline CDR1 is LNHDA and CDR2 is SQIVND (reference sequence). This CDR3 is CASSITVAGNEQFF. CDR3 DNA: TGTGCCAGTAGTATTACGGTAGCGGGGAATGAGCAGTTCTTC.

This clone was observed a handful of times. The genes are TRBV7-2 and TRBJ2-7; 7 nucleotides line up with TRBD2. The germline V gene encodes CDR1 SGHTA and CDR2 FQGNSA. This CDR3 comprises 14 residues. Trimming cost V 5 bases and J 3 bases; bases outside gene matches: 7. This CDR3 reads CASSRLAIGYEQYF. The CDR3 DNA sequence: TGTGCCAGCAGCCGACTAGCTATAGGCTACGAGCAGTACTTC.

This sequence joins TRBV2 and TRBJ1-5; D is unresolved. CDR3 size: 15 residues. V lost 3 bases and J 6 bases, leaving 15 bases between the germline ends. The germline V gene encodes CDR1 SNHLY and CDR2 FYNNEI. CDR3 sequence: CASSEEAIAGQPQHF. CDR3 nucleotides: TGTGCCAGCAGTGAGGAGGCTATAGCAGGTCAGCCCCAGCATTTT.

This chain joins TRBV6-6 and TRBJ1-1; D remains unclear. The germline gives CDR1 MNHNY, CDR2 SVGAGI (reference sequence). Trimming removed 5 bases at V and 0 bases at J, with 10 bases between. The CDR3 is 14 amino acids. Here the CDR3 DNA reads TGTGCCAGCAGTGCCACCCGGGTGAACACTGAAGCTTTCTTT. This translates into CASSATRVNTEAFF.

This chain links TRBV7-2 with TRBJ2-7; D is perhaps TRBD1 (6 bases). This CDR3 has 16 residues. Deletions cut 2 bases from V and 0 bases from J, with 14 bases between. The germline gives CDR1 SGHTA, CDR2 FQGNSA. CDR3 amino acids: CASSLRLQGSSYEQYF. The CDR3 nucleotides are TGTGCCAGCAGCTTAAGGTTACAGGGAAGCTCCTACGAGCAGTACTTC.

The rearrangement links TRBV30 to TRBJ2-3; 11 bases align to TRBD2. The CDR3 covers 14 residues. CDR1 is GTSNPN, CDR2 SVGIG, per germline (reference sequence). With 5 bases clipped from V and 2 bases from J, the junction kept 3 bases outside the gene matches. The CDR3 spells CAWASGGFTDTQYF. CDR3 bases: TGTGCCTGGGCTAGCGGGGGGTTCACAGATACGCAGTATTTT. The full variable domain, in which reference TRBV30 and TRBJ2-3 provide the parts outside the CDR3, is SQTIHQWPATLVQPVGSPLSLECTVEGTSNPNLYWYRQAAGRGLQLLFYSVGIGQISSEVPQNLSASRPQDRQFILSSKKLLLSDSGFYLCAWASGGFTDTQYFGPGTRLTVL.

With respect to this clone: Other DNA sequences within the sample encode an identical CDR3. The chain carries TRBV5-8 and TRBJ2-3, with D unclear. This CDR3 spans 12 amino acids. V lost 2 bases and J lost 6, with 7 bases in between. CDR1 SGHTS and CDR2 YDEGEE come from the germline V gene. CDR3 nucleotides: TGTGCCAGCAGCTTCGGCGTCGATACGCAGTATTTT. It specifies CASSFGVDTQYF. The full variable domain, in which reference TRBV5-8 and TRBJ2-3 provide the parts outside the CDR3, is EAGVTQSPTHLIKTRGQQATLRCSPISGHTSVYWYQQALGLGLQFLLWYDEGEERNRGNFPPRFSGRQFPNYSSELNVNALELEDSALYLCASSFGVDTQYFGPGTRLTVL.

The CDR3 here is CASSPQGGDRTHQPQHF. Written as DNA, the CDR3 is TGTGCCAGCTCACCACAGGGGGGAGACAGGACCCATCAGCCCCAGCATTTT. The V and J genes are TRBV18 and TRBJ1-5; a weak D match, TRBD1 (6 bases). The germline V gene has CDR1 KGHSH and CDR2 LQKENI. V shed 1 base and J shed 5 bases, with 18 bases lying between them. The CDR3 loop spans 17 amino acids.

DNA for the CDR3: TGTGCCAGCAGTATTATGGGGGTCAGCACCTTC. As protein: CASSIMGVSTF. The chain carries TRBV2 and TRBJ1-2, with a tentative D call TRBD1 (5 bases). Per the germline V gene, CDR1 is SNHLY and CDR2 is FYNNEI. The V end lost 5 bases, the J end lost 13 bases, and 14 bases lay between the germline ends. This CDR3 is 11 amino acids long.

The CDR3 DNA is TGTGCCAGCAGCCCCGTCACCGGGGAGCTGTTTTTT. It specifies CASSPVTGELFF. The chain combines TRBV7-9 with TRBJ2-2; unclear D gene. This CDR3 is 12 amino acids long. CDR1 and CDR2 from the germline V gene are SEHNR and FQNEAQ (reference sequence). Deletions cut 5 bases from V and 4 bases from J, with 5 bases between.